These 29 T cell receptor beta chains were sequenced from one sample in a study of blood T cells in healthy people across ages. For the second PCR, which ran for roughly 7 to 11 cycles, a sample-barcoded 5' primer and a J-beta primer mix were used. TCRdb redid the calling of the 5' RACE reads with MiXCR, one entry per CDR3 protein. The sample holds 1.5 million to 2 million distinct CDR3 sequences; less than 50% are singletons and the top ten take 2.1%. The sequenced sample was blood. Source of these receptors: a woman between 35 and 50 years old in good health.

This CDR3 is CSARDGGAGQGRSKTQYF. Here the CDR3 DNA reads TGCAGTGCTAGAGATGGTGGTGCGGGGCAGGGTCGTAGTAAGACCCAGTACTTC. This rearrangement joins TRBV20-1 to TRBJ2-5; D possibly corresponds to TRBD2 (6 bases). Looked up from germline, CDR1 is DFQATT and CDR2 is SNEGSKA (reference sequence). This CDR3 is built from 18 residues. V shed 0 bases and J shed 6 bases, with 26 bases lying between them.

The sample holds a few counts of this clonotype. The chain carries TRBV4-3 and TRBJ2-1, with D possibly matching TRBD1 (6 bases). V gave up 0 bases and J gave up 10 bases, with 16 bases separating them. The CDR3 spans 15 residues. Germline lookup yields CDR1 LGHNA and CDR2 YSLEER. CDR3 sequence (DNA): TGCGCCAGCAGCCAAGATGGGACACCACTTCGGGAGCAGTTCTTC. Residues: CASSQDGTPLREQFF.

The CDR3 sequence is CASSPFTGGPSYEQYF. CDR3 bases: TGCGCCAGCAGCCCCTTCACAGGGGGGCCTTCCTACGAGCAGTACTTC. V usage is TRBV5-1 and J usage is TRBJ2-7, with 8 bases fitting TRBD1. After removal of 4 bases from V and 1 base from J, the junction contained 10 bases not matched to a gene. The CDR3 totals 16 residues. Germline CDR1 SGHRS, CDR2 YFSETQ.

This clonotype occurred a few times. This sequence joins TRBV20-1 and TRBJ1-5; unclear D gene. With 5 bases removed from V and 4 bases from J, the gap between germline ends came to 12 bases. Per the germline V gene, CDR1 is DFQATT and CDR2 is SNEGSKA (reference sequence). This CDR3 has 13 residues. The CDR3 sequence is CSAPGRENQPQHF. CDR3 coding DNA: TGCAGTGCTCCGGGCCGAGAGAATCAGCCCCAGCATTTT.

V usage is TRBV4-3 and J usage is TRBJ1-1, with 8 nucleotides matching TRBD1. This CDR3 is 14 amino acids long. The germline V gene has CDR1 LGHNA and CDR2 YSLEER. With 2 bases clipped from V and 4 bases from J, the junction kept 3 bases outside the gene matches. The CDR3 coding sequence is TGCGCCAGCAGCCAAAATACAGGGGGCACTGAAGCTTTCTTT. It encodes CASSQNTGGTEAFF.

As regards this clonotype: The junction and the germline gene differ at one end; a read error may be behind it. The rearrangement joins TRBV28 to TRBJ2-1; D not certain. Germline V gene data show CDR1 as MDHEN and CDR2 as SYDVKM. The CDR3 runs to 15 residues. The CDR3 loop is CVSSLGGSGSGEQFF. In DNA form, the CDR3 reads TGTGTCAGCAGTTTAGGTGGCTCCGGGTCCGGTGAGCAGTTCTTC.

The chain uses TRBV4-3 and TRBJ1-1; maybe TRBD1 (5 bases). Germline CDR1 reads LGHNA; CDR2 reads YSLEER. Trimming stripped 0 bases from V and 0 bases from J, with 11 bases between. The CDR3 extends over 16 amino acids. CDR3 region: CASSQDPGHMNTEAFF. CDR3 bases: TGCGCCAGCAGCCAAGATCCGGGGCATATGAACACTGAAGCTTTCTTT.

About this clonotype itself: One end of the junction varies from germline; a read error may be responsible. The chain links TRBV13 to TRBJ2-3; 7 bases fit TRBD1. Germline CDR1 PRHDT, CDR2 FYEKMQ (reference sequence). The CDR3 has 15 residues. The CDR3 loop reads CASSLTGIESDTRYF. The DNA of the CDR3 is TGTGCCAGCAGCTTGACAGGGATCGAGTCAGATACGCGGTATTTT. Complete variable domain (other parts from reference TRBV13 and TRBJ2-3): AAGVIQSPRHLIKEKRETATLKCYPIPRHDTVYWYQQGPGQDPQFLISFYEKMQSDKGSIPDRFSAQQFSDYHSELNMSSLELGDSALYFCASSLTGIESDTRYFGPGTRLTVL.

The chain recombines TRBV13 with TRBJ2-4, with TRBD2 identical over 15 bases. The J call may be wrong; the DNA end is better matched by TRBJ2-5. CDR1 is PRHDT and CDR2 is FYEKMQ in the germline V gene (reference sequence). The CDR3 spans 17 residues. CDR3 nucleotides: TGTGCCAGCAGCTCCGGACTAGCGGGGGGGCCCATCGAGACCCAGTACTTC. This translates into CASSSGLAGGPIETQYF.

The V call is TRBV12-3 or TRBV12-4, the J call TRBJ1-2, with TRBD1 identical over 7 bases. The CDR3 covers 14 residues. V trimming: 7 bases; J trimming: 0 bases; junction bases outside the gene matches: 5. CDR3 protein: CASKLTGSNYGYTF. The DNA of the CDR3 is TGTGCCAGCAAACTGACAGGGTCTAACTATGGCTACACCTTC.

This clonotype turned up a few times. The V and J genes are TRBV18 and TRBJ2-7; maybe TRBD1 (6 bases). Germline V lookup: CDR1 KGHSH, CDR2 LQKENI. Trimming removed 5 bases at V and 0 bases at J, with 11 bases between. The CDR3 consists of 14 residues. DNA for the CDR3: TGTGCCAGCTCAACAAGGGGGATCTCCTACGAGCAGTACTTC. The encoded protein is CASSTRGISYEQYF.

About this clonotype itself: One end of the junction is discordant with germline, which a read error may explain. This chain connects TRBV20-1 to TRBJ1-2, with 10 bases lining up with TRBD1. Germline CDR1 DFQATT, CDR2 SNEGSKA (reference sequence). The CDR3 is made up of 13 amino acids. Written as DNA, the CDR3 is TGCAGTGCCGGGGACAGGGGTAACGATGGCTACACCTTC. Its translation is CSAGDRGNDGYTF.

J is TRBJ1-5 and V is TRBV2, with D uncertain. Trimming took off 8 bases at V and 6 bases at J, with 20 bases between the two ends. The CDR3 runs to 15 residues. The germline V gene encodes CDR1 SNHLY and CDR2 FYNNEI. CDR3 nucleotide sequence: TGTGCCAGCGCTTCTCAGGACGGGATTTTTCAGCCCCAGCATTTT. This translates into CASASQDGIFQPQHF.

CDR3 nucleotides: TGTGCCAGCAGCTTGGGCCGGGTGGACAATCAGCCCCAGCATTTT. It yields the protein CASSLGRVDNQPQHF. This chain joins TRBV5-8 and TRBJ1-5; D is ambiguous. Germline V gives CDR1 SGHTS, CDR2 YDEGEE. The V end was cut by 0 bases, the J end by 3 bases, with 10 bases between. The CDR3 loop spans 15 amino acids.

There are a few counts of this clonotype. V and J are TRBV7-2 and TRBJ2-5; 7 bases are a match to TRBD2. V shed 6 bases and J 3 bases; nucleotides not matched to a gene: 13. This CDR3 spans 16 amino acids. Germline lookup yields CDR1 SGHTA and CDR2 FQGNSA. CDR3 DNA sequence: TGTGCCAGCAGTCATCACGGGGGGTTGATAGAAGAGACCCAGTACTTC. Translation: CASSHHGGLIEETQYF.

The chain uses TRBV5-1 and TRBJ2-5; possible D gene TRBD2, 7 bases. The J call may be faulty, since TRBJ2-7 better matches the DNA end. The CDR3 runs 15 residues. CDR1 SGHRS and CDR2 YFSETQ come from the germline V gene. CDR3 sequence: CASSREGGATYEQYF. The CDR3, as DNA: TGCGCCAGCAGCCGAGAGGGGGGGGCTACGTACGAGCAGTACTTC.

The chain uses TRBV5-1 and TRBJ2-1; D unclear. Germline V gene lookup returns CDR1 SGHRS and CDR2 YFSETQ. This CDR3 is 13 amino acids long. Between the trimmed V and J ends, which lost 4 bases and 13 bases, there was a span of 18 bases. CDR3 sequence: CASSPDPGETQFF. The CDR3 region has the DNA TGCGCCAGCAGCCCGGACCCTGGAGAGACCCAGTTCTTC.

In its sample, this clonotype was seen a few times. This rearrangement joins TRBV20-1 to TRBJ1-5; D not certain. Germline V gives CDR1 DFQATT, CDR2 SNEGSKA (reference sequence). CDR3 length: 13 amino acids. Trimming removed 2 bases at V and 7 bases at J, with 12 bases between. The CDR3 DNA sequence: TGCAGTGCTAGAAAAGGGAATCCCCAGCCCCAGCATTTT. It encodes CSARKGNPQPQHF.

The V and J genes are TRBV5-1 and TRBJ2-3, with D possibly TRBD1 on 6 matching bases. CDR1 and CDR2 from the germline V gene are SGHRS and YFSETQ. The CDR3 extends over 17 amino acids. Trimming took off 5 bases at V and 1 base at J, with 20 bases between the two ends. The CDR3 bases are TGCGCCAGCAGATCCATACAGGGAGCGGTTGGCACAGATACGCAGTATTTT. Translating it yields CASRSIQGAVGTDTQYF.

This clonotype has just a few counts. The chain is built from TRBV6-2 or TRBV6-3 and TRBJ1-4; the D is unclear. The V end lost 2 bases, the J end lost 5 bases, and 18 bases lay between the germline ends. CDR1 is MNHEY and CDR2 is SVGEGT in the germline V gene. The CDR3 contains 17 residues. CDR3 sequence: CASSYPHLGESNEKLFF. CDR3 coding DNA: TGTGCCAGCAGTTACCCTCATCTGGGCGAGTCGAATGAAAAACTGTTTTTT.

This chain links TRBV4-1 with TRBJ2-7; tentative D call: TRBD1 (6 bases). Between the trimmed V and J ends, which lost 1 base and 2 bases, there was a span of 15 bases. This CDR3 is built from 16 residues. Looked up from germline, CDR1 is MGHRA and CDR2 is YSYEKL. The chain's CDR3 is CASSQVGTPTTYEQYF. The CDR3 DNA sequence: TGCGCCAGCAGCCAAGTAGGGACACCGACGACCTACGAGCAGTACTTC.

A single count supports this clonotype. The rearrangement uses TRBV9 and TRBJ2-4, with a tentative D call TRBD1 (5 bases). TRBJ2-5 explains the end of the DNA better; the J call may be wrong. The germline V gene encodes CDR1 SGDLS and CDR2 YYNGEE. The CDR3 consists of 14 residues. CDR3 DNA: TGTGCCAGCAGCGAACAGACAGTACAAGAGACCCAGTACTTC. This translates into CASSEQTVQETQYF.

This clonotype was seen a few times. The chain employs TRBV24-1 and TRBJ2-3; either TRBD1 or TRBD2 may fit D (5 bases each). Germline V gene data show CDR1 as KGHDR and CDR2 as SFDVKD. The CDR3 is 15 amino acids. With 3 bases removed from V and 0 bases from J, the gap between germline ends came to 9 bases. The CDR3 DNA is TGTGCCACCAGTGATCCGGGGCCTAGCACAGATACGCAGTATTTT. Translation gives CATSDPGPSTDTQYF.

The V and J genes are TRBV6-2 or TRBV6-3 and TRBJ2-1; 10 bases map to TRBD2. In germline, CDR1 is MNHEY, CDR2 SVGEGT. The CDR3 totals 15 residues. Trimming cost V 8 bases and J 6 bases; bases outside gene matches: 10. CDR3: CASGKSGGAFNEQFF. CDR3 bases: TGTGCCAGCGGGAAAAGCGGGGGGGCATTCAATGAGCAGTTCTTC.

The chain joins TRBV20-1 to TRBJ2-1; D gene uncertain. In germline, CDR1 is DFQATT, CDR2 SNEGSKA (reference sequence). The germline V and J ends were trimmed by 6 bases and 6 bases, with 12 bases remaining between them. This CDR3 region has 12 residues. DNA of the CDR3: TGCAGTGCACGCGACCCGAGCAATGAGCAGTTCTTC. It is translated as CSARDPSNEQFF.

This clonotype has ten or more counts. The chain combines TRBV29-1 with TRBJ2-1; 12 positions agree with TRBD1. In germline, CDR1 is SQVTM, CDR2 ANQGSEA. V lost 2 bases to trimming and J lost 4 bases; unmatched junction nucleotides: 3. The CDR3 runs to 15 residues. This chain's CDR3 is CSVESGQGAYNEQFF. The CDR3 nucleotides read TGCAGCGTTGAATCGGGACAGGGGGCTTACAATGAGCAGTTCTTC.

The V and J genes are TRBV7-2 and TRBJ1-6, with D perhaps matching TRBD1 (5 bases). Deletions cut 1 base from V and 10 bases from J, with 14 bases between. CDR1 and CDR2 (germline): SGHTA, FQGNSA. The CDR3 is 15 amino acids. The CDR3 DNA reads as TGTGCCAGCAGCTTAGTGGGACCAGGCGGCTCACCCCTCCACTTT. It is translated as CASSLVGPGGSPLHF.

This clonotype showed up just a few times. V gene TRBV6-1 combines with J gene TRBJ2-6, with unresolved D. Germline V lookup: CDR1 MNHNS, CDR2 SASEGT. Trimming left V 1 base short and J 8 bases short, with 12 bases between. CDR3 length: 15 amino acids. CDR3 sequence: CASSEDAARSNVLTF. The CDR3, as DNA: TGTGCCAGCAGTGAAGACGCAGCCCGCTCCAACGTCCTGACTTTC.

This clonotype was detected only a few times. The CDR3 sequence is CASGTRIRTYEQYF. The CDR3 coding sequence is TGTGCCAGCGGAACGAGGATAAGGACCTACGAGCAGTACTTC. This chain links TRBV6-2 or TRBV6-3 with TRBJ2-4; no firm D call. The J call could be wrong; TRBJ2-7 is a better fit for the DNA end. Germline CDR1 MNHEY, CDR2 SVGEGT. The CDR3 contains 14 residues.